The 20 T cell receptor beta chains below were found in one sample sequenced in a study of stem cell transplantation in POMP-related autoinflammatory disease. Assay used: immunoSEQ multiplex PCR; TCRdb lists only in-frame clones, some missing. The sample yields some 70,000 clones, roughly 91% seen once. Sequenced material: CD4+ T cells from PBMCs, taken after stem cell transplantation. The receptors were sampled from a human patient with POMP-related autoinflammation and immune dysregulation (PRAID). Some T cells may be provided by the graft donor.

V usage is TRBV12-5 and J usage is TRBJ1-4; the D is unclear. The V end lost 0 bases, the J end lost 4 bases, and 15 bases lay between the germline ends. This CDR3 comprises 17 residues. Germline V CDR1 and CDR2: LGHNT, FRNRAP. The CDR3 loop reads CASGLVQSRVNNEKLFF. The CDR3 DNA reads TGTGCTAGTGGTTTGGTACAGAGTCGGGTTAATAATGAAAAACTGTTTTTT.

This clone came up a few times. The chain carries TRBV15 and TRBJ2-3, with no clear D. V dropped 0 bases and J dropped 3 bases, with 13 bases sitting between them. Germline values: CDR1 LNHNV, CDR2 YYDKDF (reference sequence). The CDR3 loop spans 16 amino acids. CDR3 coding DNA: TGTGCCACCAGCAGAGATCAGGACCCGGAGACAGATACGCAGTATTTT. This gives the protein CATSRDQDPETDTQYF. Variable domain in full (rest from reference TRBV15 and TRBJ2-3): DAMVIQNPRYQVTQFGKPVTLSCSQTLNHNVMYWYQQKSSQAPKLLFHYYDKDFNNEADTPDNFQSRRPNTSFCFLDIRSPGLGDTAMYLCATSRDQDPETDTQYFGPGTRLTVL.

The chain joins TRBV11-2 to TRBJ2-1, with TRBD1 as a possible D gene (5 bases). Trimming stripped 0 bases from V and 6 bases from J, with 9 bases between. There are 14 residues in the CDR3. Germline values: CDR1 SGHAT, CDR2 FQNNGV. The CDR3 sequence is CASSLEGRANEQFF. As DNA, the CDR3 is TGTGCCAGCAGCTTAGAAGGCAGGGCCAATGAGCAGTTCTTC.

The chain uses TRBV16 and TRBJ1-2, with D unclear. Trimming stripped 5 bases from V and 1 base from J, with 14 bases between. Germline lookup yields CDR1 KGHSY and CDR2 FQNENV. The CDR3 sequence is 15 residues long. The CDR3 here is CASSLTGGLNYGYTF. In nucleotides, the CDR3 is TGTGCCAGCAGCTTAACTGGAGGGCTTAACTATGGCTACACCTTC.

CDR3 nucleotides: TGTGCCAGCAGCCTTGGGATGAACACTGAAGCTTTCTTT. Protein product: CASSLGMNTEAFF. The V and J genes are TRBV9 and TRBJ1-1; D is unresolved. V was shortened by 4 bases and J by 0 bases, with 7 bases between the two germline ends. The CDR3 has 13 residues. Germline V CDR1 and CDR2: SGDLS, YYNGEE.

The table lists this clone with a few counts. In DNA, the CDR3 is TGCGCCAGCTCTGCCCAGGGTTCGGATAATTCACCCCTCCACTTT. It codes for CASSAQGSDNSPLHF. This chain joins TRBV5-1 and TRBJ1-6, with D possibly being TRBD1 (5 bases). The V gene's germline CDR1 is SGHRS and CDR2 YFSETQ. V lost 7 bases, J lost 5 bases, and 16 bases lay in between. The CDR3 spans 15 residues.

The chain combines TRBV28 with TRBJ2-7; D may be TRBD1 (6 bases). The ends were cut back, 5 bases at V and 2 bases at J, with 10 bases in the middle. The CDR3 has 13 residues. Germline V lookup: CDR1 MDHEN, CDR2 SYDVKM. The CDR3 is CASSSGQTYEQYV. The CDR3 DNA is TGTGCCAGCAGTAGCGGACAGACCTACGAGCAGTACGTC.

The CDR3 is CASRGSGLQFF. For the CDR3, the DNA is TGTGCCAGCAGGGGGAGCGGACTTCAGTTCTTC. This rearrangement joins TRBV28 to TRBJ2-1, with D tentatively TRBD2 (5 bases). Deletions cut 6 bases from V and 13 bases from J, with 13 bases between. There are 11 residues in the CDR3. Germline CDR1 reads MDHEN; CDR2 reads SYDVKM.

J is TRBJ1-6 and V is TRBV6-5; D is uncertain. The germline gives CDR1 MNHEY, CDR2 SVGAGI. This CDR3 spans 12 amino acids. V gave up 2 bases and J gave up 10 bases, with 6 bases separating them. The CDR3 nucleotides are TGTGCCAGCAGTTACAGAGGATCACCCCTCCACTTT. Its protein product is CASSYRGSPLHF.

The rearrangement links TRBV7-6 to TRBJ2-7, with D perhaps matching TRBD2 (5 bases). The CDR3 length is 15 residues. V was pared by 5 bases and J by 3 bases, with 17 bases between. Germline-derived CDR1 and CDR2 are SGHVS and FNYEAQ. CDR3 DNA sequence: TGTGCCAGCAGCCCCCTTCGGGGTTATCACTACGAGCAGTACGTC. Translation: CASSPLRGYHYEQYV.

The chain recombines TRBV5-1 with TRBJ1-2, with D possibly TRBD1 on 5 matching bases. Trimming cost V 0 bases and J 4 bases, with 16 bases left between them. The CDR3 is 16 residues long. CDR1 is SGHRS, CDR2 YFSETQ, per germline. The CDR3 reads CASSLGGSPRTYGYTF. Written as DNA, the CDR3 is TGCGCCAGCAGCTTGGGGGGGAGCCCCCGGACCTATGGCTACACCTTC.

The chain uses TRBV24-1 and TRBJ2-1; 13 nucleotides line up with TRBD2. Germline V gene lookup returns CDR1 KGHDR and CDR2 SFDVKD. The V segment lost 2 bases and the J segment 5 bases; nucleotides outside the gene matches: 8. This CDR3 has 18 residues. The CDR3 reads CATSDSKLAGGPDNEQFF. The CDR3 bases are TGTGCCACCAGTGATTCAAAACTAGCGGGAGGGCCGGACAATGAGCAGTTCTTC.

V is TRBV4-1 and J is TRBJ2-5; possibly TRBD2 for D (6 bases). Trimming removed 0 bases from V and 1 base from J, with 9 bases in between. CDR1 and CDR2 from the germline V gene are MGHRA and YSYEKL. The CDR3 sequence is 15 residues long. CDR3 residues: CASSQEWGGQETQYF. The CDR3 DNA sequence: TGCGCCAGCAGCCAAGAGTGGGGAGGCCAAGAGACCCAGTACTTC.

The rearrangement joins TRBV7-9 to TRBJ2-5, with D unresolved. Germline values: CDR1 SEHNR, CDR2 FQNEAQ (reference sequence). This CDR3 is built from 15 residues. The V end was cut by 5 bases, the J end by 4 bases, with 17 bases between. CDR3 loop: CASSPTGSTLETQYF. In nucleotides, the CDR3 is TGTGCCAGCAGCCCCACCGGGTCCACCCTAGAGACCCAGTACTTC.

The DNA for the CDR3 is TGTGCCAGCAGAGGACAGAAGAACACTGAAGCTTTCTTT. Its translation is CASRGQKNTEAFF. The V gene is TRBV27, the J gene TRBJ1-1, with D possibly TRBD1 on 6 matching bases. The CDR3 has 13 amino acids. Germline-derived CDR1 and CDR2 are MNHEY and SMNVEV (reference sequence). V lost 6 bases, J lost 1 base, and 9 bases lay in between.

The genes are TRBV7-9 and TRBJ1-5; tentative D call: TRBD1 (5 bases). The germline V and J ends were trimmed by 5 bases and 1 base, with 9 bases remaining between them. CDR3 length equals 14 residues. Looked up from germline, CDR1 is SEHNR and CDR2 is FQNEAQ (reference sequence). CDR3 region: CASSARDSNQPQHF. Written as DNA, the CDR3 is TGTGCCAGCAGCGCCCGGGACAGCAATCAGCCCCAGCATTTT.

This chain uses TRBV28 with TRBJ2-1; D remains unclear. V was clipped by 6 bases and J by 4 bases, with 4 bases between them. Looked up from germline, CDR1 is MDHEN and CDR2 is SYDVKM. The length of the CDR3 is 11 residues. CDR3 nucleotides: TGTGCCAGCAGCCGTTACAATGAGCAGTTCTTC. Its translation: CASSRYNEQFF.

The chain carries TRBV6-5 and TRBJ2-2; D perhaps matches TRBD2 (6 bases). Per germline, CDR1 MNHEY and CDR2 SVGAGI. Deletions cut 8 bases from V and 0 bases from J, with 13 bases between. This CDR3 is built from 15 residues. The CDR3 loop is CASQGGATNTGELFF. CDR3 DNA sequence: TGTGCCAGCCAGGGCGGGGCAACGAACACCGGGGAGCTGTTTTTT.

J is TRBJ1-4 and V is TRBV5-8; TRBD1 matches at 9 bases. The CDR3 loop spans 15 amino acids. With 4 bases clipped from V and 8 bases from J, the junction kept 9 bases outside the gene matches. Germline V gene sequence: CDR1 SGHTS, CDR2 YDEGEE. CDR3 bases: TGTGCCAGCAGCCAACCAGGACAGGGGAGAGAAAAACTGTTTTTT. As protein: CASSQPGQGREKLFF.

V usage is TRBV2 and J usage is TRBJ2-5; D might be TRBD2 (5 bases). Germline CDR1 reads SNHLY; CDR2 reads FYNNEI. V gave up 8 bases and J gave up 2 bases, with 12 bases separating them. The CDR3 sequence is 13 residues long. CDR3 residues: CASSRGAQETQYF. The CDR3 nucleotides are TGTGCCAGCTCCCGGGGAGCACAAGAGACCCAGTACTTC.